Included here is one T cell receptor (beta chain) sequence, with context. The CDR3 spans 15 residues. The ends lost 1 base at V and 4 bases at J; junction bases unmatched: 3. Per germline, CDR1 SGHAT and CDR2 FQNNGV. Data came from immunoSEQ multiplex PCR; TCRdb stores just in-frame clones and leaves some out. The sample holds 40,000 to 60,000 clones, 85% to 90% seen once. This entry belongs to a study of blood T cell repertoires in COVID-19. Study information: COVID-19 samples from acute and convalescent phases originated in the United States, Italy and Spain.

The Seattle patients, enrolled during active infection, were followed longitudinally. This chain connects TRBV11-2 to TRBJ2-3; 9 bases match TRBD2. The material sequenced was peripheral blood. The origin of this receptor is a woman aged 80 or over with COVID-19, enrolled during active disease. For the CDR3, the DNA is TGTGCCAGCAGCTTAGGCGGGGGGGCCCCAGATACGCAGTATTTT. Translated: CASSLGGGAPDTQYF.